This record looks at one T cell receptor (beta chain) sequence and its context. Its antigen is still unknown. This entry belongs to a study of CXCR3-negative and CXCR3-positive naive CD8 T cells. Study-level findings and limits: In CXCR3-positive naive cells, the TRB CDR3s were more hydrophobic than in CXCR3-negative naive cells. TRBV-TRBJ usage was alike in naive CXCR3-negative and CXCR3-positive cells but differed in memory cells.

The CDR3 has 16 amino acids. The germline gives CDR1 MNHEY, CDR2 SMNVEV (reference sequence). The method, 5' RACE with UMI labels, was used to prepare the TRB cDNA libraries. TCRdb re-called the 5' RACE reads and shows each CDR3 protein once, DNA omitted. The data show over 5,000 distinct CDR3 sequences, and the top ten clones hold approximately 1.7%. The sequencing input was naive CXCR3+ CD8+ T cells from blood. Sample subset: CD45RO-CCR7+CD27+CD95- naive CD8+ T cells expressing CXCR3 (TNR3+). The sequence was collected from a human donor in good health. Some clones in this sample may be carry-over from other donors' samples. J is TRBJ2-7 and V is TRBV27; TCRdb designates TRBD2, a call that cannot be tested without DNA. The CDR3 sequence: CASSQASRTATYEQYF.